The text below deals with one T cell receptor beta chain. Antigen unknown. The sample comes from a study of PD-1 blockade in classical Hodgkin lymphoma. General study points: Prior therapy or disease activity may underlie the repertoire differences, whose causes remain undefined. Complete responders' baseline diversity resembled that of newly diagnosed patients.

Time point: cycle 4 day 1 (C4D1), after less than 7 weeks of nivolumab. All trial patients relapsed after autologous stem cell transplantation. Under best response, outcomes were complete response, partial response or progressive disease. Clones were sequenced by immunoSEQ multiplex PCR, and TCRdb holds only the in-frame ones, with some missing. Among 7,300 or so clones listed, over 80% were seen once. J was trimmed by 0 bases and V by 6 bases; bases with no gene match: 2. This CDR3 has 13 amino acids. Germline V gives CDR1 LNHDA, CDR2 SQIVND (reference sequence). This TCR came from a human donor with classical Hodgkin lymphoma. The material sequenced was peripheral blood mononuclear cells (PBMCs), taken before the fourth cycle of nivolumab. The chain has TRBV19 and TRBJ2-7; 7 bases align to TRBD1. CDR3 region: CASRQGTSYEQYF. The CDR3 nucleotides are TGTGCCAGTAGACAGGGGACCTCCTACGAGCAGTACTTC.